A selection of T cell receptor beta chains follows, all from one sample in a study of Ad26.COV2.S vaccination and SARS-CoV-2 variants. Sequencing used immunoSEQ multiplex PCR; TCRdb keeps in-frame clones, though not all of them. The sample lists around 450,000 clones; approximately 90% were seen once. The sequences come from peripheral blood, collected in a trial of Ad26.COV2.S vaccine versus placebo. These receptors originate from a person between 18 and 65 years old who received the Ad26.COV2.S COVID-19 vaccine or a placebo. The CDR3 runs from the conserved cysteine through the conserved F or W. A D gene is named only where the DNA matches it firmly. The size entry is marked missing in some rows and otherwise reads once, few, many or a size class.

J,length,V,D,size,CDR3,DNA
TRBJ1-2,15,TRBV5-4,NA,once,CASSLQGSLGYGYTF,TGTGCCAGCAGCTTACAGGGATCCCTGGGGTATGGCTACACCTTC
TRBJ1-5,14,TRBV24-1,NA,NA,CATSDWDNNQPQHF,TGTGCCACCAGTGATTGGGACAACAATCAGCCCCAGCATTTT
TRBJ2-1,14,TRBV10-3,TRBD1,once,CAISFRTGSNEQFF,TGTGCCATCAGTTTCCGGACAGGGAGCAATGAGCAGTTCTTC
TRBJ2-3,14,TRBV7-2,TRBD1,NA,CASSPYRGPDTQYF,TGTGCCAGCAGCCCGTACAGGGGCCCAGATACGCAGTATTTT
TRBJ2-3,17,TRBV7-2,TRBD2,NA,CASSLAGLAGAADTQYF,TGTGCCAGCAGCTTAGCTGGACTAGCGGGAGCCGCAGATACGCAGTATTTT
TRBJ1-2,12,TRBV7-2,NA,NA,CASSERGYGYTF,TGTGCCAGCAGCGAGCGGGGCTATGGCTACACCTTC
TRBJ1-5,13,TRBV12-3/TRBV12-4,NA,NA,CASTPGRNQPQHF,TGTGCCAGCACCCCTGGGAGGAATCAGCCCCAGCATTTT
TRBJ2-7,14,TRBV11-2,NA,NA,CASSHGISSYEQYF,TGTGCCAGCAGCCACGGGATTAGCTCCTACGAGCAGTACTTC
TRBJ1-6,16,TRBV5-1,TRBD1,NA,CASSLAGQGTNSPLHF,TGCGCCAGCAGCTTGGCGGGACAGGGGACGAATTCACCCCTCCACTTT
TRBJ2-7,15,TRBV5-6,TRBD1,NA,CASSLVSTGFYEQYF,TGTGCCAGCAGCTTGGTTTCGACAGGGTTCTACGAGCAGTACTTC
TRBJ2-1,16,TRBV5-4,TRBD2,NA,CASSLGTSQIYNEQFF,TGTGCCAGCAGCTTGGGGACTAGTCAAATCTACAATGAGCAGTTCTTC
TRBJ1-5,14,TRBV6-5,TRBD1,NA,CASRVGTGNQPQHF,TGTGCCAGCAGGGTTGGGACAGGGAATCAGCCCCAGCATTTT
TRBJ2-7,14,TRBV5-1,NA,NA,CASKVQGNSYEQYF,TGCGCCAGCAAGGTCCAGGGGAACTCCTACGAGCAGTACTTC
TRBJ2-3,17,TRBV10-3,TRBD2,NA,CAISETSTSGSTDTQYF,TGTGCCATCAGTGAGACGTCGACTAGCGGTAGCACAGATACGCAGTATTTT
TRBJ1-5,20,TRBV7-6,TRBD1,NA,CASSLNGTRTGRCKRVPQHF,TGTGCCAGCAGCTTGAATGGGACCCGGACAGGGAGATGTAAGAGGGTACCCCAGCATTTT
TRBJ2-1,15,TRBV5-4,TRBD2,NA,CASSGSGNSYNEQFF,TGTGCCAGCAGCGGTAGCGGGAATTCTTACAATGAGCAGTTCTTC
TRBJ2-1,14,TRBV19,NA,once,CASSNDFPGNEQFF,TGTGCCAGTAGTAACGACTTCCCAGGGAATGAGCAGTTCTTC
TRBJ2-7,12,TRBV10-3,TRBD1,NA,CAIGQVPYEQYF,TGTGCCATAGGACAGGTACCCTACGAGCAGTACTTC
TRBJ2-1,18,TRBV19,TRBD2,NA,CASSSPFGAGGSRNEQFF,TGTGCCAGTAGTAGCCCATTCGGGGCGGGAGGGTCGCGCAATGAGCAGTTCTTC
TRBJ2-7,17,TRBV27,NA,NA,CASSLLGGPVSSYEQYF,TGTGCCAGCAGTTTATTGGGGGGGCCCGTTAGCTCCTACGAGCAGTACTTC